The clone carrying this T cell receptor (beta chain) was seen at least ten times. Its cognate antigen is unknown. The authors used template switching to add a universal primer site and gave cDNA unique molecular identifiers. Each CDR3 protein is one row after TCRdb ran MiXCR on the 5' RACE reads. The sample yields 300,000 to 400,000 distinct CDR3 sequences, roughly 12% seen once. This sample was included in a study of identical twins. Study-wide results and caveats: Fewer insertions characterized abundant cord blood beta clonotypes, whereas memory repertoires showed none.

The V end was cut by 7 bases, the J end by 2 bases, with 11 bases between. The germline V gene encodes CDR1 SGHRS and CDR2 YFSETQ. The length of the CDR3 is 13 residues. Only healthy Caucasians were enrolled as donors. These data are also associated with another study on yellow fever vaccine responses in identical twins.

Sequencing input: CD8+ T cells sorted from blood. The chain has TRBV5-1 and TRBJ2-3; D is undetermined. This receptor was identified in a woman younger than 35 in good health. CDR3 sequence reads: CASGWRNTDTQYF. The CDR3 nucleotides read TGCGCCAGCGGGTGGCGGAACACAGATACGCAGTATTTT.